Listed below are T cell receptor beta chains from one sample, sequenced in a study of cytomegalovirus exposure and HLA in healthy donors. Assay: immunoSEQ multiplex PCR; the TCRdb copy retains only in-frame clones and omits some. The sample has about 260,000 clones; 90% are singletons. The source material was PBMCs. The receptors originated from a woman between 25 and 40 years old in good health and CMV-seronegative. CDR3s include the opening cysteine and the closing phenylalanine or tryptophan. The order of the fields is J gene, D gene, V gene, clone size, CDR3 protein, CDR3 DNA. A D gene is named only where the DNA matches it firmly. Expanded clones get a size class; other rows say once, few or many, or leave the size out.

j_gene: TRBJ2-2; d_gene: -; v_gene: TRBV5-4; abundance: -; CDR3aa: CASSLSVPRVTGELFF; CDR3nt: TGTGCCAGCAGCTTGTCGGTCCCCCGGGTGACCGGGGAGCTGTTTTTT
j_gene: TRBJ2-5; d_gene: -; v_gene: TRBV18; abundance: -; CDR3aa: CASSPSRAQETQYF; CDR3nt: TGTGCCAGCTCACCATCCCGGGCTCAAGAGACCCAGTACTTC
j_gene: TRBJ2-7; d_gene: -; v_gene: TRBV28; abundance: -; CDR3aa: CASSLGAGQYF; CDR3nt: TGTGCCAGCAGTTTGGGGGCGGGGCAGTACTTC
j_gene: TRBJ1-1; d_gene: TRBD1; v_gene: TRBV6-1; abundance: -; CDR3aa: CASSTQGALNTEAFF; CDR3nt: TGTGCCAGCAGTACCCAGGGGGCTTTGAACACTGAAGCTTTCTTT
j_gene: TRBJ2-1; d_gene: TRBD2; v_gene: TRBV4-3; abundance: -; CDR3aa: CASSHRAGTAYNEQFF; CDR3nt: TGCGCCAGCAGCCACCGAGCGGGAACGGCCTACAATGAGCAGTTCTTC
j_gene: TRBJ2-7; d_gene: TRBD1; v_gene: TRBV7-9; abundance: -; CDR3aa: CASSLGQSTYEQYF; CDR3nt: TGTGCCAGCAGCCTGGGACAGTCCACCTACGAGCAGTACTTC
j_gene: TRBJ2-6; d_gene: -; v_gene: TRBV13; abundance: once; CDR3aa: CASTGTDNVLTF; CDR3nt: TGTGCCAGCACAGGTACAGACAACGTCCTGACTTTC
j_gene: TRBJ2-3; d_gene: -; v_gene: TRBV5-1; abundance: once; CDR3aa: CASSSGDRTSTDTQYF; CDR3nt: TGCGCCAGCAGCTCAGGAGACCGAACTAGCACAGATACGCAGTATTTT
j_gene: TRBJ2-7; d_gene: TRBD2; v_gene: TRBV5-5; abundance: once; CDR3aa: CASSLAGGTSYEQYF; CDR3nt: TGTGCCAGCAGCTTGGCCGGGGGGACCTCCTACGAGCAGTACTTC
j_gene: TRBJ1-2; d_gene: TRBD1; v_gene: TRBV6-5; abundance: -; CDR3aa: CASRSTGVYGYTF; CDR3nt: TGTGCCAGCAGGTCAACAGGGGTCTATGGCTACACCTTC
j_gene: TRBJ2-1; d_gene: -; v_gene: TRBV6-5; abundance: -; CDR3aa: CASSPPGSHNEQFF; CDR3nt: TGTGCCAGCAGCCCGCCAGGGTCACACAATGAGCAGTTCTTC
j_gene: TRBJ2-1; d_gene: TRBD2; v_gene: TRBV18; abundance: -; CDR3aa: CASSPLTSGGLAGNEQFF; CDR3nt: TGTGCCAGCTCACCCTTGACTAGCGGGGGGCTTGCAGGGAATGAGCAGTTCTTC
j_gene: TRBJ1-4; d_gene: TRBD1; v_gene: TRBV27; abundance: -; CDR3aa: CASTRRRSDRGSLEKLFF; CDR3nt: TGTGCCAGCACCCGGCGTCGGTCCGACAGGGGAAGTCTTGAAAAACTGTTTTTT
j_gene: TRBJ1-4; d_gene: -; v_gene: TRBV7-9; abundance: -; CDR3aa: CASSHPATNEKLFF; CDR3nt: TGTGCCAGCAGCCACCCCGCCACAAATGAAAAACTGTTTTTT
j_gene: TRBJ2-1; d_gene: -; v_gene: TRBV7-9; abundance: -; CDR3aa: CASSSPGDGEGSYNEQFF; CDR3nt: TGTGCCAGCAGCTCCCCGGGAGACGGGGAAGGCTCCTACAATGAGCAGTTCTTC
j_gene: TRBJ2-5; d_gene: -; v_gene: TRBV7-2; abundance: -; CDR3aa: CASSLVKGSETQYF; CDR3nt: TGTGCCAGCAGCTTAGTGAAAGGGTCGGAGACCCAGTACTTC
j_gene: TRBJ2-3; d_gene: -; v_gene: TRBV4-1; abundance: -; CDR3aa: CASSQGTLGLADTQYF; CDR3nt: TGCGCCAGCAGCCAAGGAACTCTTGGGTTGGCAGATACGCAGTATTTT
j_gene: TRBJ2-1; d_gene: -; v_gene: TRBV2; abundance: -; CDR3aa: CASNGGPLANEQFF; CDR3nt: TGTGCCAGCAATGGAGGGCCCTTGGCCAATGAGCAGTTCTTC
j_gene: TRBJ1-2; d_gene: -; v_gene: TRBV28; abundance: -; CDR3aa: CASSLRLGGDGYTF; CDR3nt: TGTGCCAGCAGTCTCCGACTCGGAGGTGATGGCTACACCTTC
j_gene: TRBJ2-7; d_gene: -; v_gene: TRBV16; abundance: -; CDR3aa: CASSQSTENYEQYF; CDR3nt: TGTGCCAGCAGCCAATCAACCGAAAACTACGAGCAGTACTTC
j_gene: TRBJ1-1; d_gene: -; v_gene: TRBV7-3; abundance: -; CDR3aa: CASSFAGDTEAFF; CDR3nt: TGTGCCAGCAGCTTCGCAGGGGACACTGAAGCTTTCTTT
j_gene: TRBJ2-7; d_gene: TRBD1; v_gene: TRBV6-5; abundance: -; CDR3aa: CASSYSTGAYEQYF; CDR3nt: TGTGCCAGCAGTTACTCGACAGGGGCCTACGAGCAGTACTTC
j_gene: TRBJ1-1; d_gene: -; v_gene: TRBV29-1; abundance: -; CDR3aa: CSVGVAFF; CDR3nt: TGCAGCGTTGGAGTGGCTTTCTTT
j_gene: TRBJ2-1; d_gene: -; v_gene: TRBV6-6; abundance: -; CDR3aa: CASSYIGMHEQFF; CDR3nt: TGTGCCAGCAGTTACATCGGGATGCATGAGCAGTTCTTC
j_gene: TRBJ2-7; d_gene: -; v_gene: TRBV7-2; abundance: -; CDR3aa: CASSLPPYEQYF; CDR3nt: TGTGCCAGCAGCTTACCGCCCTACGAGCAGTACTTC
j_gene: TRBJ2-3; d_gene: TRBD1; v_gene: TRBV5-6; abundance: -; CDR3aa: CASSLGQGGGTQYF; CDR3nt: TGTGCCAGCAGCTTGGGACAGGGTGGGGGTACGCAGTATTTT
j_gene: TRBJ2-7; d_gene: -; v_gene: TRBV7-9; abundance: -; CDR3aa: CASTTEGDVRFYEQYF; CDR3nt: TGTGCCAGCACCACCGAGGGGGATGTAAGGTTTTACGAGCAGTACTTC
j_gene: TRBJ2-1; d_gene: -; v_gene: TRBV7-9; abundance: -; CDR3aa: CASSRSSKQFF; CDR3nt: TGTGCCAGCAGCCGTAGTTCAAAGCAGTTCTTC
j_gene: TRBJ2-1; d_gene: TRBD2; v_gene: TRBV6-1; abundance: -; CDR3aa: CASSEAGGFGGQFF; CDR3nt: TGTGCCAGCAGTGAAGCGGGAGGGTTCGGGGGGCAGTTCTTC
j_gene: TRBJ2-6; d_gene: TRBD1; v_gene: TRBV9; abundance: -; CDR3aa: CASSGQGRSGANVLTF; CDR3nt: TGTGCCAGCAGCGGACAGGGGCGCTCTGGGGCCAACGTCCTGACTTTC
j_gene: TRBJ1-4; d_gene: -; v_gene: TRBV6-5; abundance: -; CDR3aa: CASSSGGINEKLFF; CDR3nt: TGTGCCAGCAGTTCTGGGGGGATCAATGAAAAACTGTTTTTT
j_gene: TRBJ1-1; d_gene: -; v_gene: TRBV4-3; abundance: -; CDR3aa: CASSLGPNTEAFF; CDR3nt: TGCGCCAGCAGCCTCGGTCCGAACACTGAAGCTTTCTTT
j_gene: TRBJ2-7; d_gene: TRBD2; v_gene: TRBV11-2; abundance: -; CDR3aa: CASSEAGATYEQYF; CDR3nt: TGTGCCAGCAGCGAGGCGGGAGCTACTTACGAGCAGTACTTC
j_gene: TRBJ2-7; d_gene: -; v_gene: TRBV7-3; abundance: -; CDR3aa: CASSRGIGSGYEQYF; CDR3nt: TGTGCCAGCAGTCGCGGGATCGGATCCGGCTACGAGCAGTACTTC
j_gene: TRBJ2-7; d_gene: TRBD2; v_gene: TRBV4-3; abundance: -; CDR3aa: CASSQDRLAGAYEQYF; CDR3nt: TGCGCCAGCAGCCAAGATAGGCTAGCGGGGGCCTACGAGCAGTACTTC
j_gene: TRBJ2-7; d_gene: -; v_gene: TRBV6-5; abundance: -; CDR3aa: CASRQGHLGYEQYF; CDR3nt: TGTGCCAGCAGACAGGGACACCTCGGCTACGAGCAGTACTTC
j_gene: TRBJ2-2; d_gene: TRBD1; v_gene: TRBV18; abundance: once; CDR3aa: CASQGQAPNTGELFF; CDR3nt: TGTGCCAGTCAGGGACAGGCTCCGAACACCGGGGAGCTGTTTTTT
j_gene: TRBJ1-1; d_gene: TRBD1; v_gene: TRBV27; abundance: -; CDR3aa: CASSLTTGAANTEAFF; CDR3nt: TGTGCCAGCAGTTTGACAACAGGGGCTGCGAACACTGAAGCTTTCTTT
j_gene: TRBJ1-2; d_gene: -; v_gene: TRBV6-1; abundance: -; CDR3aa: CACRRIEEDYGYTF; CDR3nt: TGTGCCTGCCGCCGTATCGAGGAGGACTATGGCTACACCTTC
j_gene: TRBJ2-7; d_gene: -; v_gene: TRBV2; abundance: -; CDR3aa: CASSGGGEYEQYF; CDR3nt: TGTGCCAGCAGTGGAGGGGGAGAATACGAGCAGTACTTC
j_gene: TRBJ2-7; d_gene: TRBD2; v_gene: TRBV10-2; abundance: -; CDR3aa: CASTGSLAGGSYEQYF; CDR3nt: TGCGCCAGCACCGGATCACTAGCGGGAGGGTCCTACGAGCAGTACTTC
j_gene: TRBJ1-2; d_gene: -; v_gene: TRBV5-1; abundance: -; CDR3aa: CASSLESVYGYTF; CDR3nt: TGCGCCAGCAGCTTGGAGTCAGTTTATGGCTACACCTTC
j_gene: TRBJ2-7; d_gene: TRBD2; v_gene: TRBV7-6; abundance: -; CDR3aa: CASSLFVGGTSGNEQYF; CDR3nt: TGTGCCAGCAGCTTATTTGTGGGCGGGACTAGCGGGAACGAGCAGTACTTC
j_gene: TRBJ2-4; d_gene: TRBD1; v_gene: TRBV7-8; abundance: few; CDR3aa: CASSRDRVAKNIQYF; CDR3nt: TGTGCCAGCAGCAGGGACAGGGTAGCCAAAAACATTCAGTACTTC
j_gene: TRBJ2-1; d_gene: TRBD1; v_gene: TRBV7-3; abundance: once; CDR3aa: CASSFEGQPYNEQFF; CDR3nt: TGTGCCAGCAGCTTCGAGGGACAGCCCTACAATGAGCAGTTCTTC
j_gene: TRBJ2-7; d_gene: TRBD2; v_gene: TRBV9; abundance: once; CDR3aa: CASSGGASGRAYEQYF; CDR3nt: TGTGCCAGCAGCGGGGGGGCTAGCGGGAGGGCCTACGAGCAGTACTTC
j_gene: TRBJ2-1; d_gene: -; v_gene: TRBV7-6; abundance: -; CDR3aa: CASSSQGQQFF; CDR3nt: TGTGCCAGCAGTTCACAGGGTCAGCAGTTCTTC
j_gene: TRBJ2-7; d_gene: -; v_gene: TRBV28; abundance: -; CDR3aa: CASTRRSQDEQYF; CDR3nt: TGTGCCAGCACCCGACGGAGCCAAGACGAGCAGTACTTC
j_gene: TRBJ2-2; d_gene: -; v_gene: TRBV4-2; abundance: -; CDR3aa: CASSPREPLTDVGTGELFF; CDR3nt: TGTGCCAGCAGCCCACGAGAGCCTCTAACGGACGTGGGCACCGGGGAGCTGTTTTTT
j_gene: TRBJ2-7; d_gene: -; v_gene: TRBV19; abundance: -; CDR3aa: CASSIEGGQSYEQYF; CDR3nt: TGTGCCAGTAGTATAGAGGGGGGACAGTCCTACGAGCAGTACTTC
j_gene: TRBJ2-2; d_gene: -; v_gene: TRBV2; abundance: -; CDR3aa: CASSEAAESGELFF; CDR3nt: TGTGCCAGCAGTGAAGCGGCAGAATCCGGGGAGCTGTTTTTT